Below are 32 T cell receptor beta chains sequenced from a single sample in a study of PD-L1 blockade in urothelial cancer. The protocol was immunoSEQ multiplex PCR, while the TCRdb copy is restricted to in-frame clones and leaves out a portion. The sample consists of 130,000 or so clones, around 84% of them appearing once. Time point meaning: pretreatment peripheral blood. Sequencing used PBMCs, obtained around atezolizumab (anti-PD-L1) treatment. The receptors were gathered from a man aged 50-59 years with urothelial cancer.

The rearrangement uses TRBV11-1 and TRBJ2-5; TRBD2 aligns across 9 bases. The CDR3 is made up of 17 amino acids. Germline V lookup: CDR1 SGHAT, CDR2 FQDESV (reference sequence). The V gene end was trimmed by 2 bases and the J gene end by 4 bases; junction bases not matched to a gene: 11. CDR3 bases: TGTGCCAGCAGCTTATCCCCTAGCGGGAATACCGGAGAGACCCAGTACTTC. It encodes CASSLSPSGNTGETQYF.

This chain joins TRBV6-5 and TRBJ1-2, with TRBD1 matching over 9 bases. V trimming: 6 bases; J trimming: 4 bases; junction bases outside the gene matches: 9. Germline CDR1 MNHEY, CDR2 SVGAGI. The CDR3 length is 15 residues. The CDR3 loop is CASSKTGGAGYGYTF. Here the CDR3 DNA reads TGTGCCAGCAGCAAAACAGGGGGCGCCGGCTATGGCTACACCTTC.

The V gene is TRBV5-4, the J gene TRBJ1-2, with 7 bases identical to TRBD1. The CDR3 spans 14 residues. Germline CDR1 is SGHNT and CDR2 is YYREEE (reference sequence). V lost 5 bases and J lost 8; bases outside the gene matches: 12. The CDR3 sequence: CASSLGQDHWGYTF. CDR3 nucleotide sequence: TGTGCCAGCAGTCTCGGACAGGACCACTGGGGCTACACCTTC.

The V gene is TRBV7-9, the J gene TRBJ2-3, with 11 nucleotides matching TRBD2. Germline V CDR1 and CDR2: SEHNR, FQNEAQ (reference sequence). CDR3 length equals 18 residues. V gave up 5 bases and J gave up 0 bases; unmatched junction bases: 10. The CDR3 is CASSPPGLAEPSTDTQYF. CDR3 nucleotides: TGTGCCAGCAGCCCCCCGGGACTAGCGGAGCCTAGCACAGATACGCAGTATTTT.

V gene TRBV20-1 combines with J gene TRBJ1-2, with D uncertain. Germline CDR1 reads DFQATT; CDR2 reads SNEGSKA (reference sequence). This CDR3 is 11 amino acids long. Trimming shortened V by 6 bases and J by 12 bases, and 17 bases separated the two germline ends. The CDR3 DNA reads TGCAGTGCACCACCGTACGAGGTGCACACCTTC. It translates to CSAPPYEVHTF.

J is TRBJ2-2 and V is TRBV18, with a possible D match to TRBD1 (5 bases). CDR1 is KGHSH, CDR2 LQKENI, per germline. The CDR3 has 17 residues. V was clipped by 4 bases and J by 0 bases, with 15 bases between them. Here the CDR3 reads CASSRSVGQSNTGELFF. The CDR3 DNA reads TGTGCCAGCTCACGGTCGGTGGGGCAGTCGAACACCGGGGAGCTGTTTTTT.

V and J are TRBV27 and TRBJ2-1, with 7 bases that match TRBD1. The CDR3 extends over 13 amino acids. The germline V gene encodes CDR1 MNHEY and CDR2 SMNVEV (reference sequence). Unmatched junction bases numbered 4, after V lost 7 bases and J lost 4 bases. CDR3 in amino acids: CASTDRDYNEQFF. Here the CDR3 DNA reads TGTGCCAGCACCGACAGGGATTACAATGAGCAGTTCTTC.

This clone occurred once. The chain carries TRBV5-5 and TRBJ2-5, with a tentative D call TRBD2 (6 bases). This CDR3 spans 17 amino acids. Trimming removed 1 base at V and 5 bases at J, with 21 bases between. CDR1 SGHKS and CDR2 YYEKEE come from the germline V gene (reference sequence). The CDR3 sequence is CASSLWRGRAASETQYF. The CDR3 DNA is TGTGCCAGCAGCTTGTGGCGGGGTAGGGCCGCGAGTGAGACCCAGTACTTC. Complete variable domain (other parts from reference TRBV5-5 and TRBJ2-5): DAGVTQSPTHLIKTRGQQVTLRCSPISGHKSVSWYQQVLGQGPQFIFQYYEKEERGRGNFPDRFSARQFPNYSSELNVNALLLGDSALYLCASSLWRGRAASETQYFGPGTRLLVL.

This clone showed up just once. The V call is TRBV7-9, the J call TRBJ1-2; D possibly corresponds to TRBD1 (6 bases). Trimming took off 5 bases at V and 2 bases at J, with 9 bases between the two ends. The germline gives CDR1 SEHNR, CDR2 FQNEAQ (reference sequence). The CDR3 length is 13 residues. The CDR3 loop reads CASSRTENYGYTF. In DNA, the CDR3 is TGTGCCAGCAGCAGGACAGAAAACTATGGCTACACCTTC. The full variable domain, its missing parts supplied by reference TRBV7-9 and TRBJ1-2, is DTGVSQNPRHKITKRGQNVTFRCDPISEHNRLYWYRQTLGQGPEFLTYFQNEAQLEKSRLLSDRFSAERPKGSFSTLEIQRTEQGDSAMYLCASSRTENYGYTFGSGTRLTVV.

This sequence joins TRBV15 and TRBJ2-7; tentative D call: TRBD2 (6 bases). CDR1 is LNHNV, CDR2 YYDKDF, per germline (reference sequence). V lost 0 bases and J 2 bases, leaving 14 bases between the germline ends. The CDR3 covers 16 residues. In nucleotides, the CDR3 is TGTGCCACCAGCAGAGACGCCGGGACTCCACCCTACGAGCAGTACTTC. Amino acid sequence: CATSRDAGTPPYEQYF. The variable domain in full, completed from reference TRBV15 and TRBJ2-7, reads DAMVIQNPRYQVTQFGKPVTLSCSQTLNHNVMYWYQQKSSQAPKLLFHYYDKDFNNEADTPDNFQSRRPNTSFCFLDIRSPGLGDTAMYLCATSRDAGTPPYEQYFGPGTRLTVT.

CDR3 region: CASSFKSYRTSGLTDTQYF. In DNA, the CDR3 is TGTGCCAGCAGTTTTAAGTCGTACCGGACTAGCGGGCTCACAGATACGCAGTATTTT. This rearrangement joins TRBV28 to TRBJ2-3; 11 bases agree with TRBD2. Per the germline V gene, CDR1 is MDHEN and CDR2 is SYDVKM. CDR3 size: 19 residues. The trim removed 3 bases at V and 2 bases at J, leaving 13 bases unmatched.

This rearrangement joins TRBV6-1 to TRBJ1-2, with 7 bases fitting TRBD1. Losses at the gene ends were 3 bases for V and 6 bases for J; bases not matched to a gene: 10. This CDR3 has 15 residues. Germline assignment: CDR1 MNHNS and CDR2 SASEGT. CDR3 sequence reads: CASSERGPAGDGYTF. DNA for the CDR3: TGTGCCAGCAGTGAGAGGGGGCCCGCCGGTGATGGCTACACCTTC.

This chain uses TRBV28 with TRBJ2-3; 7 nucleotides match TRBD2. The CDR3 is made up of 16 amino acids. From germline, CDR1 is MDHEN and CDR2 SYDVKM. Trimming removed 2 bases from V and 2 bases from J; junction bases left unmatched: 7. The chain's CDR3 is CASSLNPGGATDTQYF. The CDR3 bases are TGTGCCAGCAGTTTAAACCCGGGGGGTGCCACAGATACGCAGTATTTT.

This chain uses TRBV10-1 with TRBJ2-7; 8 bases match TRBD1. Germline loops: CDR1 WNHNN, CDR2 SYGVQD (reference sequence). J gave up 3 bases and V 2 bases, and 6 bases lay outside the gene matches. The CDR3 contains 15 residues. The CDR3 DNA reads TGCGCCAGCAGTGAGCCGACAGGGGAGCTCTACGAGCAGTACTTC. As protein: CASSEPTGELYEQYF.

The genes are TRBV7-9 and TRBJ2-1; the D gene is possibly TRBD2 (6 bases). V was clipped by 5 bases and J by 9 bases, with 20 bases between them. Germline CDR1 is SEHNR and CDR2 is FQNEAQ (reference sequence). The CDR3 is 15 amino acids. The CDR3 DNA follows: TGTGCCAGCAGCCTAGGCCGCGAGAAAGCGGGTGAGCAGTTCTTC. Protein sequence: CASSLGREKAGEQFF.

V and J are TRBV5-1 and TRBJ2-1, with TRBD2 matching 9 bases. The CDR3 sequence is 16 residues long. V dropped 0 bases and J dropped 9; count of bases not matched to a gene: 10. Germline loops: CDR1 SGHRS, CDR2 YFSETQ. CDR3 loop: CASSLGGAGGPGEQFF. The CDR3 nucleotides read TGCGCCAGCAGCTTGGGGGGCGCGGGAGGGCCCGGTGAGCAGTTCTTC.

CDR3 DNA sequence: TGTGCCAGTACACTCACGCCGGGGTACCAAGAGACCCAGTACTTC. This encodes CASTLTPGYQETQYF. The chain couples TRBV19 to TRBJ2-5, with D perhaps TRBD2 (5 bases). Trimming stripped 7 bases from V and 0 bases from J, with 15 bases between. Germline V gives CDR1 LNHDA, CDR2 SQIVND (reference sequence). CDR3 size: 15 residues.

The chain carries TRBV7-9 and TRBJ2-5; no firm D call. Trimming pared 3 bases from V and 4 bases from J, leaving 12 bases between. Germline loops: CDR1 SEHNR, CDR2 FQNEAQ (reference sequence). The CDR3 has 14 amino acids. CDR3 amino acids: CASSFPSRGETQYF. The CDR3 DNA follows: TGTGCCAGCAGCTTTCCCTCCCGCGGAGAGACCCAGTACTTC. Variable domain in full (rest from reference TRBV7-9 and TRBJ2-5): DTGVSQNPRHKITKRGQNVTFRCDPISEHNRLYWYRQTLGQGPEFLTYFQNEAQLEKSRLLSDRFSAERPKGSFSTLEIQRTEQGDSAMYLCASSFPSRGETQYFGPGTRLLVL.

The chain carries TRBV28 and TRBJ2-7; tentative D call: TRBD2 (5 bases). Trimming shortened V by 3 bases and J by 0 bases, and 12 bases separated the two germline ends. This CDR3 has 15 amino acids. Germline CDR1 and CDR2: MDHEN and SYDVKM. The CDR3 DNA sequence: TGTGCCAGCAGTTTCGTTCGGGGAAGCTCCTACGAGCAGTACTTC. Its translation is CASSFVRGSSYEQYF.

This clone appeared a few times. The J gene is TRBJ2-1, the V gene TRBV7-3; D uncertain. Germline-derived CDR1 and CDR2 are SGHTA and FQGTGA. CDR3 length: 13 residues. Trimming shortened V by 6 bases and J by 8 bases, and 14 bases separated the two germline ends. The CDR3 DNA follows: TGTGCCAGCAGTGTAGAGGCGGCCCATGAGCAGTTCTTC. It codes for CASSVEAAHEQFF.

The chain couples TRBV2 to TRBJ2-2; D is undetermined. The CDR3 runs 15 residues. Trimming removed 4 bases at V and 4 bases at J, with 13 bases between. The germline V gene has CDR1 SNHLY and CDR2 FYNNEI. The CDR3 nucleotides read TGTGCCAGCAGTGTCCTGAGCCTTGGCACCGGGGAGCTGTTTTTT. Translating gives CASSVLSLGTGELFF.

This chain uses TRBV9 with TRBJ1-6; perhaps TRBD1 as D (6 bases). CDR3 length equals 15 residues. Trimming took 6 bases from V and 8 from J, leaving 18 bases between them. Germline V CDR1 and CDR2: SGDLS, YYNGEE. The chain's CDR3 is CASTRGGGLDSPLHF. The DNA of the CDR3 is TGTGCCAGCACTCGCGGGGGGGGGCTTGATTCACCCCTCCACTTT.

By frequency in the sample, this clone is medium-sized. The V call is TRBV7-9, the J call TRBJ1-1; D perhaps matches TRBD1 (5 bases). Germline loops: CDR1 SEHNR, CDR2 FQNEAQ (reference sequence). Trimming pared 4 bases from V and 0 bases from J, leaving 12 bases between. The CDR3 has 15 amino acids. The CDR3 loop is CASSWGGDMNTEAFF. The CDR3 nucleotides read TGTGCCAGCAGCTGGGGGGGAGACATGAACACTGAAGCTTTCTTT. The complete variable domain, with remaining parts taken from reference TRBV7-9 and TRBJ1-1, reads DTGVSQNPRHKITKRGQNVTFRCDPISEHNRLYWYRQTLGQGPEFLTYFQNEAQLEKSRLLSDRFSAERPKGSFSTLEIQRTEQGDSAMYLCASSWGGDMNTEAFFGQGTRLTVV.

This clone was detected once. The chain's CDR3 is CASSLAGPPLLGTQYF. The DNA of the CDR3 is TGCGCCAGCAGCTTGGCGGGTCCTCCTTTGCTCGGTACGCAGTATTTT. The chain has TRBV5-1 and TRBJ2-3; D unresolved. The CDR3 totals 16 residues. The germline V and J ends were trimmed by 0 bases and 8 bases, with 19 bases remaining between them. Germline values: CDR1 SGHRS, CDR2 YFSETQ.

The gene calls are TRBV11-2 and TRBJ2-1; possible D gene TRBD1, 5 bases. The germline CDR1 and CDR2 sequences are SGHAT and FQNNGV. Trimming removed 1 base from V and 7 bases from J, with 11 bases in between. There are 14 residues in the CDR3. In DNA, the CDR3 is TGTGCCAGCAGCTTAGTCCCAGGGTGGAATGAGCAGTTCTTC. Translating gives CASSLVPGWNEQFF.

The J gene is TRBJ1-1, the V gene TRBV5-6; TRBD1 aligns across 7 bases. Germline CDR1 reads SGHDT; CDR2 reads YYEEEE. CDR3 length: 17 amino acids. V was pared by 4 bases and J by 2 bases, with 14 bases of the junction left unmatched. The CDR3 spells CASSQMTGLRGNTEAFF. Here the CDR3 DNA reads TGTGCCAGCAGCCAGATGACAGGGCTTAGGGGCAACACTGAAGCTTTCTTT.

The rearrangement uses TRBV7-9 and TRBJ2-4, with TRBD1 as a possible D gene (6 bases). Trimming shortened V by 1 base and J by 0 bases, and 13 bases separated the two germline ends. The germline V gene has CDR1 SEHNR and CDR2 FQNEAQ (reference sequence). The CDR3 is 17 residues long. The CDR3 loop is CASSLDAGTLAKNIQYF. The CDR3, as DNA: TGTGCCAGCAGCTTAGACGCAGGGACACTAGCCAAAAACATTCAGTACTTC.

The CDR3 sequence is CASSLARDSFRGGELFF. CDR3 DNA sequence: TGCGCCAGCAGCTTGGCCCGGGACTCCTTTCGGGGCGGGGAGCTGTTTTTT. The chain combines TRBV5-1 with TRBJ2-2, with a weak D call TRBD2 (6 bases). Trimming removed 0 bases from V and 7 bases from J, with 19 bases in between. Germline CDR1 is SGHRS and CDR2 is YFSETQ. CDR3 length: 17 amino acids.

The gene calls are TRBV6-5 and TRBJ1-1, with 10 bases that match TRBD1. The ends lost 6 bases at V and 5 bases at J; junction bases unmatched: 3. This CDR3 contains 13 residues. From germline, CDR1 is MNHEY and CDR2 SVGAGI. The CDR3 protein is CASRRQGATEAFF. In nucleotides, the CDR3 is TGTGCCAGCAGACGACAGGGGGCGACTGAAGCTTTCTTT.

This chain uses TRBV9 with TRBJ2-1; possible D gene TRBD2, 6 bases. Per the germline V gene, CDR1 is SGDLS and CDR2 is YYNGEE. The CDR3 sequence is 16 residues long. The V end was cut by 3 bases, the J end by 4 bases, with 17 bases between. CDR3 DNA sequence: TGTGCCAGCAGCGGCCCCGGGGGAGTAGCTTACAATGAGCAGTTCTTC. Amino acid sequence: CASSGPGGVAYNEQFF.

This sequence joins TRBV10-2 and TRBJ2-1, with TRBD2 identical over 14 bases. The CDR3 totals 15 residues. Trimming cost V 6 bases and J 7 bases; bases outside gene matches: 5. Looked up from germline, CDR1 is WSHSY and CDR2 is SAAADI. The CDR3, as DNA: TGCGCCAGCAGCGGGACTAGCGGGAGCTGGAATGAGCAGTTCTTC. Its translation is CASSGTSGSWNEQFF.

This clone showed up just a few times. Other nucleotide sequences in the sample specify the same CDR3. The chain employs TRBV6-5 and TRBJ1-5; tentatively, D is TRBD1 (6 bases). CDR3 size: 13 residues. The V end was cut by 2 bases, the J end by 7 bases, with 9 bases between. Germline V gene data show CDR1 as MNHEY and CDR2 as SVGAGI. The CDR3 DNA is TGTGCCAGCAGTTACCGGGGGGGCCAGCCCCAGCATTTT. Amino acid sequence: CASSYRGGQPQHF.